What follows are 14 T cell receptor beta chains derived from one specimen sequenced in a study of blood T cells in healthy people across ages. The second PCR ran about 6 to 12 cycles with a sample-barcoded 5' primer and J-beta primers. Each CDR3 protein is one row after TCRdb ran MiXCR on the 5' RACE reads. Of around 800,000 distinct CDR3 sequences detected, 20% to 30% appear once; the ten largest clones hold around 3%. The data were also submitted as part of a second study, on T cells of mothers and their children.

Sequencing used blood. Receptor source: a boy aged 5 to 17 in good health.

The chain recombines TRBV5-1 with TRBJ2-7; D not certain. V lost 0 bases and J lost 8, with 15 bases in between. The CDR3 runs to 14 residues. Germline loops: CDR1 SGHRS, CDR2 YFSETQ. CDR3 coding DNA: TGCGCCAGCAGCTTGGGAGACACCGCTCTAAAGCAGTACTTC. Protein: CASSLGDTALKQYF.

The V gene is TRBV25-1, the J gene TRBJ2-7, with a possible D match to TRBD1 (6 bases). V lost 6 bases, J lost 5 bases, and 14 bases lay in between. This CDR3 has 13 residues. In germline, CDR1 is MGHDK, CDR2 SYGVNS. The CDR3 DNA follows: TGTGCCAGCAGGCAGTCCCCAGGGGACGAGCAGTACTTC. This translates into CASRQSPGDEQYF.

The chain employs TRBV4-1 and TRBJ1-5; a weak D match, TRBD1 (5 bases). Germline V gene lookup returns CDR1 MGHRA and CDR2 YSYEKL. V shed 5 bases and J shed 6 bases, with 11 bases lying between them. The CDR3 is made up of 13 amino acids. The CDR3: CASSSAGRQPQHF. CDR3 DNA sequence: TGCGCCAGCAGCTCCGCGGGACGTCAGCCCCAGCATTTT.

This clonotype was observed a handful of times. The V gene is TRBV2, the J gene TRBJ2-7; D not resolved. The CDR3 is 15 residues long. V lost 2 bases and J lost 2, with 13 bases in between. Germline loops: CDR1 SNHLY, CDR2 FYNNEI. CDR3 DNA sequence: TGTGCCAGCAGTGAAACACGTCTTTCGCCCTACGAGCAGTACTTC. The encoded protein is CASSETRLSPYEQYF.

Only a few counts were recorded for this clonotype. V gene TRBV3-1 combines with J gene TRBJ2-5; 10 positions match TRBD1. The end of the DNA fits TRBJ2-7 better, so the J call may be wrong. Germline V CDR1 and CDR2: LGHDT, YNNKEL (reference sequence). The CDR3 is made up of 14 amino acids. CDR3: CASSDRGLTYEQYF. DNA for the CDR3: TGTGCCAGCAGCGACAGGGGGCTAACCTACGAGCAGTACTTC.

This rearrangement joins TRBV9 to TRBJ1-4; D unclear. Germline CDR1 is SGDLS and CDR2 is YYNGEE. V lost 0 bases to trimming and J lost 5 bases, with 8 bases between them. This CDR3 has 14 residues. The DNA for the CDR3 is TGTGCCAGCAGCGTAGGCCTGGGGAATGAAAAACTGTTTTTT. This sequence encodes CASSVGLGNEKLFF.

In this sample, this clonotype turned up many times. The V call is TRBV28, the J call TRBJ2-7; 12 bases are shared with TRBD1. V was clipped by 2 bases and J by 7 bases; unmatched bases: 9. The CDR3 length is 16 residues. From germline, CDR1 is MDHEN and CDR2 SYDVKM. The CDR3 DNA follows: TGTGCCAGCAGTTTAGGGGGACAGGGGGCTCGTGGGGAGCAGTACTTC. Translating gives CASSLGGQGARGEQYF.

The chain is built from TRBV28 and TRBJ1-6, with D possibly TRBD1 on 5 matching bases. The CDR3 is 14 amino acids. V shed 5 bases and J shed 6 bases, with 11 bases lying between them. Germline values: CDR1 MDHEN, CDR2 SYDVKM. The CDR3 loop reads CASSPVGGNSPLHF. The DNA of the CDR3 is TGTGCCAGCAGTCCTGTCGGGGGTAATTCACCCCTCCACTTT.

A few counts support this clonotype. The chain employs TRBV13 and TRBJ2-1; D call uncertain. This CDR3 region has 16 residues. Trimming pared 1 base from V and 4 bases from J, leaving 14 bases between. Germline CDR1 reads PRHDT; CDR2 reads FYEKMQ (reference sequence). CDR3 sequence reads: CASSLESPGRYNEQFF. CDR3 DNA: TGTGCCAGCAGCTTAGAGAGCCCAGGCCGGTACAATGAGCAGTTCTTC.

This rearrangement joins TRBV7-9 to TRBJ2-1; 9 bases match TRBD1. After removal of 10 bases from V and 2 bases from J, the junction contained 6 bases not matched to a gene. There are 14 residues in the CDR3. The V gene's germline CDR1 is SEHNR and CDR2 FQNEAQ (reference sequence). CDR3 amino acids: CATRDRVTYNEQFF. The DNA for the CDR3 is TGTGCCACTCGGGACAGGGTCACCTACAATGAGCAGTTCTTC. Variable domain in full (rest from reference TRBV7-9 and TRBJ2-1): DTGVSQNPRHKITKRGQNVTFRCDPISEHNRLYWYRQTLGQGPEFLTYFQNEAQLEKSRLLSDRFSAERPKGSFSTLEIQRTEQGDSAMYLCATRDRVTYNEQFFGPGTRLTVL.

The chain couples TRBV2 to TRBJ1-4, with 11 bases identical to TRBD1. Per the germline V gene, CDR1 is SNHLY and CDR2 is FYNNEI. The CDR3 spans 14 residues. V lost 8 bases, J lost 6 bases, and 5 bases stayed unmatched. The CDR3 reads CASCRDRGDEKLFF. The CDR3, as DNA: TGTGCCAGCTGCCGGGACAGGGGGGATGAAAAACTGTTTTTT.

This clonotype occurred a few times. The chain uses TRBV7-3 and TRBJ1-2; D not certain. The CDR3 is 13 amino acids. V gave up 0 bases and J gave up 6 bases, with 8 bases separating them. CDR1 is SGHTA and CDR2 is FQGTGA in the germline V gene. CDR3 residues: CASSLTRVHGYTF. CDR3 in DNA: TGTGCCAGCAGCTTAACCCGGGTTCATGGCTACACCTTC.

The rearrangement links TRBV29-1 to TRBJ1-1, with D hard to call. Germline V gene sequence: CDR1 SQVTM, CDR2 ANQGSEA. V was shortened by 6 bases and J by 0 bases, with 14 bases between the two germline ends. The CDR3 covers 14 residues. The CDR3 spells CSVWATIMNTEAFF. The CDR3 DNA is TGCAGCGTCTGGGCTACCATCATGAACACTGAAGCTTTCTTT.

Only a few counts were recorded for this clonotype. The CDR3 spells CASSQVTWQGATSASGANVLTF. The CDR3 bases are TGCGCCAGCAGCCAAGTCACCTGGCAGGGGGCGACCTCAGCCTCTGGGGCCAACGTCCTGACTTTC. V is TRBV4-1 and J is TRBJ2-6; 8 bases map to TRBD1. The CDR3 is made up of 22 amino acids. Trimming at V came to 1 base and at J to 0 bases, leaving 17 bases not matched to a gene. CDR1 is MGHRA, CDR2 YSYEKL, per germline.